This T cell receptor (beta chain) came from a study of blood T cells in healthy people across ages. General observations from the study: Conclusively comparing naive with antigen-experienced cells was impossible with unsorted PBMCs. Estimates based on one million T cells were treated as lower bounds.

Germline V lookup: CDR1 MNHEY, CDR2 SVGAGI. The CDR3 loop spans 15 amino acids. Trimming at V came to 6 bases and at J to 3 bases, leaving 5 bases not matched to a gene. About this clonotype: Antigen unknown.

A sample-barcoded 5' primer and a J-beta primer mix were used in a second PCR of about 6 to 12 cycles. TCRdb independently ran MiXCR on the 5' RACE reads; one entry per CDR3 protein. The sample carries over 600,000 distinct CDR3 sequences, around a fifth recorded once. This TCR was sampled from a man between 65 and 79 years old in good health. The specimen was blood. The V call is TRBV6-5, the J call TRBJ2-3, with 11 bases identical to TRBD2. DNA for the CDR3: TGTGCCAGCAGGGCTAGCGGGAGGAAAACAGATACGCAGTATTTT. It translates to CASRASGRKTDTQYF.